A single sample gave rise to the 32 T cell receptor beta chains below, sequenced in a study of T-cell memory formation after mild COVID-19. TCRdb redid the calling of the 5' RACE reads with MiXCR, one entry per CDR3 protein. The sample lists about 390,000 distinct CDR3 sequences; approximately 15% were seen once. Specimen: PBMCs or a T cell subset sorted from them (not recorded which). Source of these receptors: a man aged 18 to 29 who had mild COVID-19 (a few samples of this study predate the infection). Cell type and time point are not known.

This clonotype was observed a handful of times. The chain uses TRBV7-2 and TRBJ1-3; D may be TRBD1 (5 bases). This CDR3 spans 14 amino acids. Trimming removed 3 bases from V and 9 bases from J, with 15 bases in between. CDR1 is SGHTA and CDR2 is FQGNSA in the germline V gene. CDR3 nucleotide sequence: TGTGCCAGCAGCTTCAGGGAAGAGGTCGGCACCATATATTTT. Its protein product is CASSFREEVGTIYF.

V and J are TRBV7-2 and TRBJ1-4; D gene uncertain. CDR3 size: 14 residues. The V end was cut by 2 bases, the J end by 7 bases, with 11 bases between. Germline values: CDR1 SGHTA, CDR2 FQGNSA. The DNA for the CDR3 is TGTGCCAGCAGCTTAAATGGGCCAGGTGAAAAACTGTTTTTT. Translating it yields CASSLNGPGEKLFF.

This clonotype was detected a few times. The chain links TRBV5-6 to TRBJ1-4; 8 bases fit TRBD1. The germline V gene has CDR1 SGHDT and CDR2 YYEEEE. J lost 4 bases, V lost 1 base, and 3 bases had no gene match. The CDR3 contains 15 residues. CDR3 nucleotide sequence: TGTGCCAGCAGCTTGACGACAGGGGATAATGAAAAACTGTTTTTT. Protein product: CASSLTTGDNEKLFF.

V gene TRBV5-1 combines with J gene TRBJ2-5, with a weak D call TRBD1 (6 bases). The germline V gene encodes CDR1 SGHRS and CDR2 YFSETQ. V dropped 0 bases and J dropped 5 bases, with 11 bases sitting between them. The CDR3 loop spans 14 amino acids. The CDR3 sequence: CASSLARGSETQYF. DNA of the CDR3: TGCGCCAGCAGCTTGGCCAGGGGTTCGGAGACCCAGTACTTC.

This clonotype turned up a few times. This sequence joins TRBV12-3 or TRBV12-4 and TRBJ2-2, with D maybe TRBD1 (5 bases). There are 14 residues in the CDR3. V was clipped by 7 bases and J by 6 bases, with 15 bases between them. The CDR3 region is CASIRDSRAGELFF. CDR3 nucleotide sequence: TGTGCCAGCATCAGAGACAGCAGGGCCGGGGAGCTGTTTTTT.

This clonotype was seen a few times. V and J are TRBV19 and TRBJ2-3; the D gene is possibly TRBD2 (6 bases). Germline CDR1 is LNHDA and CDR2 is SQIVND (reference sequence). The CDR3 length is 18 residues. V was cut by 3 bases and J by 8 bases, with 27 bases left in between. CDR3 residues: CASSIRPGLLSYSGTQYF. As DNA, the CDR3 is TGTGCCAGTAGTATCCGCCCCGGCCTGCTGTCCTATAGCGGTACGCAGTATTTT.

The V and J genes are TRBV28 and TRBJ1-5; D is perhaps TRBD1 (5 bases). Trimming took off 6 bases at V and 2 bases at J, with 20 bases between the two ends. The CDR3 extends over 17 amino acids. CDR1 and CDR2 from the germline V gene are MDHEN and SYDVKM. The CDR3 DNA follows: TGTGCCAGCAGCCCATCCACGCCCGAAGGGGGCAATCAGCCCCAGCATTTT. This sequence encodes CASSPSTPEGGNQPQHF.

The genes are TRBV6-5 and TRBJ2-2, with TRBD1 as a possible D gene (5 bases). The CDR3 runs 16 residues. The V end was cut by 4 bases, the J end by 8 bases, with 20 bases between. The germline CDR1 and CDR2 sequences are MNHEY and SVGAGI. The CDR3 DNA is TGTGCCAGCAGTTCCGTCCCAGGGCCTTGGGCAGGGGAGCTGTTTTTT. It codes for CASSSVPGPWAGELFF.

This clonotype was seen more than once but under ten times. CDR3 coding DNA: TGCGCCAGCAGCCCGACGGCGGCTCAGGGGACCCAGTACTTC. Its translation: CASSPTAAQGTQYF. The gene calls are TRBV5-1 and TRBJ2-5; a weak D match, TRBD1 (5 bases). Trimming removed 4 bases at V and 7 bases at J, with 17 bases between. This CDR3 contains 14 residues. CDR1 SGHRS and CDR2 YFSETQ come from the germline V gene.

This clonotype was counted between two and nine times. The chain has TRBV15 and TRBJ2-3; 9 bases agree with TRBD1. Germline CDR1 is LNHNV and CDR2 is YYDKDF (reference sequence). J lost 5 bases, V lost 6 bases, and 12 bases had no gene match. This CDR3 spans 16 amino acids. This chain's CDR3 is CATSTQDRGDVDTQYF. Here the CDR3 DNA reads TGTGCCACCAGTACTCAGGACAGGGGAGATGTAGATACGCAGTATTTT.

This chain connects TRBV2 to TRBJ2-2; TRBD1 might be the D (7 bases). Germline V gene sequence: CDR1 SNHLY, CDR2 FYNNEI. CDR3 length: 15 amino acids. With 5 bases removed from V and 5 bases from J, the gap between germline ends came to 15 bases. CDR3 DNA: TGTGCCAGCAGTTCTACAGGGGAGGCGACCGGGGAGCTGTTTTTT. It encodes CASSSTGEATGELFF.

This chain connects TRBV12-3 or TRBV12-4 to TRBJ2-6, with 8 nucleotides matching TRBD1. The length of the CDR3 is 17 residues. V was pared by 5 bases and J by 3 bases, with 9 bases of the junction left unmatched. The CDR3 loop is CASSPGTGYGGANVLTF. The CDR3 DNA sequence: TGTGCCAGCAGTCCCGGGACAGGTTATGGTGGGGCCAACGTCCTGACTTTC.

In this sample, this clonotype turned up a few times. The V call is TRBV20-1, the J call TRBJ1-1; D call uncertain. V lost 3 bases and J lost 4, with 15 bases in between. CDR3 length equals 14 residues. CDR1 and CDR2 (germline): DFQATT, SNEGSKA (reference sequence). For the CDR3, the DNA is TGCAGTGCTAGCCCAGTAGCGTTTCTCACTGAAGCTTTCTTT. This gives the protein CSASPVAFLTEAFF.

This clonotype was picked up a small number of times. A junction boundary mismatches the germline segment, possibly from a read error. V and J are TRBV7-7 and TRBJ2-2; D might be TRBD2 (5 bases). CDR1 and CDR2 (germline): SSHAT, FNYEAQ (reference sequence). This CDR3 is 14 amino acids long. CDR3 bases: TGTGCTAGCAGCTTGGTAGCGTTCGACGGGGAGCTGTTTTTT. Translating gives CASSLVAFDGELFF.

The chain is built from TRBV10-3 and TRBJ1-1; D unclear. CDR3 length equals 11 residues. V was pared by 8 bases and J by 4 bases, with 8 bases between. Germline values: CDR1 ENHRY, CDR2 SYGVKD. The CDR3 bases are TGTGCCATCTCATCGTTCACTGAAGCTTTCTTT. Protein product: CAISSFTEAFF.

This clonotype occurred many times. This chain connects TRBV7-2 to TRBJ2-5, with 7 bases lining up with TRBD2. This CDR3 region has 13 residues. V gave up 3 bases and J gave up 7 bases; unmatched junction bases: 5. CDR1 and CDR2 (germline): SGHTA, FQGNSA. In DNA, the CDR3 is TGTGCCAGCAGCTTCGGGACGGGGGGGACCCAGTACTTC. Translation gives CASSFGTGGTQYF.

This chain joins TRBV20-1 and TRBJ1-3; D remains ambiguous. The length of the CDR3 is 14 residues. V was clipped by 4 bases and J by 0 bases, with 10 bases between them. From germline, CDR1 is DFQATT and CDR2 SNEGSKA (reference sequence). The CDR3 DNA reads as TGCAGTGCTATCCCGGCTGGCTCTGGAAACACCATATATTTT. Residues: CSAIPAGSGNTIYF.

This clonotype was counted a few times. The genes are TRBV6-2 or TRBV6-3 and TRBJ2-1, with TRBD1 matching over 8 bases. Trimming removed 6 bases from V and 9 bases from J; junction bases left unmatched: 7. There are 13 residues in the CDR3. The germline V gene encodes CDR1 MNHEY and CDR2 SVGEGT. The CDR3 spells CASRRQGPPEQFF. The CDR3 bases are TGTGCCAGCAGGAGACAGGGGCCGCCTGAGCAGTTCTTC.

DNA for the CDR3: TGTGCCAGCAGCCCCATATTGGGGGCTCGCACAGATACGCAGTATTTT. Protein sequence: CASSPILGARTDTQYF. V gene TRBV7-2 combines with J gene TRBJ2-3; D may be TRBD1 (6 bases). The CDR3 consists of 16 residues. The V gene's germline CDR1 is SGHTA and CDR2 FQGNSA. V was trimmed by 5 bases and J by 1 base, leaving 16 bases between them.

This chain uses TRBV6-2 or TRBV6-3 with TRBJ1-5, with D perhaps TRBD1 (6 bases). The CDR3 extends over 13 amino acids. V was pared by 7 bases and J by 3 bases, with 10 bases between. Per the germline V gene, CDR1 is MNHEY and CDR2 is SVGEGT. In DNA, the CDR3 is TGTGCCAGCAATCAGGGGTACAATCAGCCCCAGCATTTT. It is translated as CASNQGYNQPQHF.

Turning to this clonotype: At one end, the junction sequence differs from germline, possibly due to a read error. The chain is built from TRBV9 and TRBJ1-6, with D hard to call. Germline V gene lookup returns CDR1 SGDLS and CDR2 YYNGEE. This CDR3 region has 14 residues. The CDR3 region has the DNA TGTGCCAGCAGCGTTGGGCTTCATAATTCACCCCTACACTTT. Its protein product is CASSVGLHNSPLHF.

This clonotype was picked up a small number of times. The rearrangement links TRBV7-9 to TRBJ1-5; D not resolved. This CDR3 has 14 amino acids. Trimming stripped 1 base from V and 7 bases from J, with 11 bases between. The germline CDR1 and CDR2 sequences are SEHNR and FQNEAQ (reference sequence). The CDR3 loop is CASSLGGGLQPQHF. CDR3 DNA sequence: TGTGCCAGCAGCTTAGGGGGAGGGCTCCAGCCCCAGCATTTT.

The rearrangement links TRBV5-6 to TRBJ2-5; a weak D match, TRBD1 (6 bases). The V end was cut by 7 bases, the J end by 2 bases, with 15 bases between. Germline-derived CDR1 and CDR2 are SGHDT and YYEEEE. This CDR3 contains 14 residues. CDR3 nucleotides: TGTGCCAGCCTCCGGCAGGGGAGTCAAGAGACCCAGTACTTC. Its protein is CASLRQGSQETQYF.

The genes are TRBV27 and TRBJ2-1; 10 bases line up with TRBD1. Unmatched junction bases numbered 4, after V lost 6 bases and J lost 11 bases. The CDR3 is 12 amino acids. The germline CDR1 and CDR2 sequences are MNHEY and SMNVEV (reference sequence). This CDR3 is CASRPGQGQQFF. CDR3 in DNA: TGTGCCAGCAGACCGGGACAGGGGCAGCAGTTCTTC.

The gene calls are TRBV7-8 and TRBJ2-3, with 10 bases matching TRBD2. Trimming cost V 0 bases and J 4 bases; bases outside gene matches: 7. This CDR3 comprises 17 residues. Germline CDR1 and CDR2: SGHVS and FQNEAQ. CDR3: CASSLARDSGGPDTQYF. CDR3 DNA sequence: TGTGCCAGCAGCTTAGCGCGAGATAGCGGGGGGCCAGATACGCAGTATTTT. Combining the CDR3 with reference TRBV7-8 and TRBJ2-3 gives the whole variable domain GAGVSQSPRYKVAKRGQDVALRCDPISGHVSLFWYQQALGQGPEFLTYFQNEAQLDKSGLPSDRFFAERPEGSVSTLKIQRTQQEDSAVYLCASSLARDSGGPDTQYFGPGTRLTVL.

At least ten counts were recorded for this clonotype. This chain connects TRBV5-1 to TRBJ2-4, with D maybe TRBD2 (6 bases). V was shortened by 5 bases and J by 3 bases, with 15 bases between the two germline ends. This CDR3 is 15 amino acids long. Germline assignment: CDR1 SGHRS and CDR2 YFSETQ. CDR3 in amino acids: CASSPRGTSKNIQYF. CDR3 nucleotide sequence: TGCGCCAGCAGTCCCCGGGGGACCAGCAAAAACATTCAGTACTTC.

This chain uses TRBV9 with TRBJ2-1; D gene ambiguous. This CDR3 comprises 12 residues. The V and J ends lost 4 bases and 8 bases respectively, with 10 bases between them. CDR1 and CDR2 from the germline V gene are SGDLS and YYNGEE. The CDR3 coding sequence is TGTGCCAGCAGCCTCACGATCTATGAGCAGTTCTTC. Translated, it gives CASSLTIYEQFF.

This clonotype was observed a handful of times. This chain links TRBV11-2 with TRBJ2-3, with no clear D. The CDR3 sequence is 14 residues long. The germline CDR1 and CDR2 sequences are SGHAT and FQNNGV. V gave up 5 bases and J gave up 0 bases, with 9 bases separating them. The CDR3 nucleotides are TGTGCCAGCAGCCCGCGCCCGAGCACAGATACGCAGTATTTT. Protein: CASSPRPSTDTQYF.

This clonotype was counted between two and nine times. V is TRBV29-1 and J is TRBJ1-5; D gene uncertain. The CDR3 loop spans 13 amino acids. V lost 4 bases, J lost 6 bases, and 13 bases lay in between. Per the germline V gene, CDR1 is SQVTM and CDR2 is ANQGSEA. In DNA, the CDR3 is TGCAGCGTTGTCGACGTCGGCGGTCAGCCCCAGCATTTT. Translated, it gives CSVVDVGGQPQHF.

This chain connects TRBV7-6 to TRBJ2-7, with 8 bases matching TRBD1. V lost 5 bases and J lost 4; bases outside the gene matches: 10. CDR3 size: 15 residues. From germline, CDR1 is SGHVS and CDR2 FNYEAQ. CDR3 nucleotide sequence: TGTGCCAGCAGCGAGGGGCAGGGGGCGTTGTACGAGCAGTACTTC. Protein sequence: CASSEGQGALYEQYF.

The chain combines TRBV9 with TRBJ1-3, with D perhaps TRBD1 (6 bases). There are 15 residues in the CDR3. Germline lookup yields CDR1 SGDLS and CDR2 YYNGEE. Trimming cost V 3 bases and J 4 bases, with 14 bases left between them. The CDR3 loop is CASSEGGLEGNTIYF. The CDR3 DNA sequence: TGTGCCAGCAGCGAGGGGGGGCTGGAAGGAAACACCATATATTTT.

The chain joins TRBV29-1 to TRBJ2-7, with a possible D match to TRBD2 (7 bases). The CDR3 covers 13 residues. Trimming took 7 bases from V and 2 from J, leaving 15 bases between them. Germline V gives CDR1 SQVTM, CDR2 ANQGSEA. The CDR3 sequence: CSGGGAPPYEQYF. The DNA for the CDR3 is TGCAGCGGGGGGGGGGCACCCCCCTACGAGCAGTACTTC.